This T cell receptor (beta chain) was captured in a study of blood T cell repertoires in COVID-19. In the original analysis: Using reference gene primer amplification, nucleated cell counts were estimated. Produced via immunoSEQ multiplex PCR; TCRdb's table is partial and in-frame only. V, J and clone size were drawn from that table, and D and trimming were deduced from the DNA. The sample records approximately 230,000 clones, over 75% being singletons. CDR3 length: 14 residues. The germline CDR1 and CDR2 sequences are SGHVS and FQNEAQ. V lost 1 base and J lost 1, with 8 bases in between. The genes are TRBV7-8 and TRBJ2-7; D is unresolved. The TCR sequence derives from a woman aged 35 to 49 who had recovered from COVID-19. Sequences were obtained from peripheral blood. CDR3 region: CASSLESVSYEQYF. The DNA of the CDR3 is TGTGCCAGCAGCTTAGAATCCGTATCCTACGAGCAGTACTTC.